This T cell receptor beta chain was sequenced in a study of cytomegalovirus exposure and HLA in healthy donors. A note on this clone: Its target is not known.

The V gene's germline CDR1 is LNHDA and CDR2 SQIVND (reference sequence). The CDR3 loop spans 16 amino acids. Trimming took 5 bases from V and 7 from J, leaving 21 bases between them. The repertoire was sequenced with immunoSEQ multiplex PCR; TCRdb's copy has only in-frame clones and lacks some. Here the sample spans 170,000 or so clones, around 81% being singletons. Findings and caveats of the study: Cytomegalovirus status was reportedly diagnosed by the classifier with high sensitivity and specificity. Usually a TCR sequence was rare, but some public TCRs were found in many donors.

The chain carries TRBV19 and TRBJ2-1, with TRBD1 as a possible D gene (6 bases). The sequenced sample was PBMCs. The sequence came from a woman aged 18-29 years in good health and CMV-seropositive. In DNA form, the CDR3 reads TGTGCCAGTAGTCCCCAGGGGTCCTCCAGAATGAATGAGCAGTTCTTC. It is translated as CASSPQGSSRMNEQFF. Full variable domain (rest looked up from reference TRBV19 and TRBJ2-1): DGGITQSPKYLFRKEGQNVTLSCEQNLNHDAMYWYRQDPGQGLRLIYYSQIVNDFQKGDIAEGYSVSREKKESFPLTVTSAQKNPTAFYLCASSPQGSSRMNEQFFGPGTRLTVL.